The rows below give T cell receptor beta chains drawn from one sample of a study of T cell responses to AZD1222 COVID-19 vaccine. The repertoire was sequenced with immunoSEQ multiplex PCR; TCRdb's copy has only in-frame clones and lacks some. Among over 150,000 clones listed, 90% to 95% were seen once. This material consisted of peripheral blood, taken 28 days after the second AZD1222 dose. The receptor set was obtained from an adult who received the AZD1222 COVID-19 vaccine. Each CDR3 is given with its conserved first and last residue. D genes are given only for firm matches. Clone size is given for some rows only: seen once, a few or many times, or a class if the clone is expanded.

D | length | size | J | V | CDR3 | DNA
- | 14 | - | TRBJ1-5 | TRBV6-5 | CASSYGQNPSPQHF | TGTGCCAGCAGTTATGGACAGAACCCATCGCCCCAGCATTTT
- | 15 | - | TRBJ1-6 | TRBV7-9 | CASSPVGRYNSPLHF | TGTGCCAGCAGCCCAGTGGGACGGTACAATTCACCCCTCCACTTT
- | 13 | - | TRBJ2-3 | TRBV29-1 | CSQARTSTDTQYF | TGCAGCCAGGCCAGGACAAGCACAGATACGCAGTATTTT
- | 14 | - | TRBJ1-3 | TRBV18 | CASSERVSGNTIYF | TGTGCCAGCTCAGAGAGGGTTTCTGGAAACACCATATATTTT
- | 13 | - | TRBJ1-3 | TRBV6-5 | CASSGAAGNTIYF | TGTGCCAGCAGCGGGGCGGCTGGAAACACCATATATTTT
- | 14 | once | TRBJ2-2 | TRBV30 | CAWSVRVFTGELFF | TGTGCCTGGAGTGTAAGAGTGTTCACCGGGGAGCTGTTTTTT
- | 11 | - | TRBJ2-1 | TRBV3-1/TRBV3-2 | CASSQVGEQFF | TGTGCCAGCAGCCAAGTAGGTGAGCAGTTCTTC
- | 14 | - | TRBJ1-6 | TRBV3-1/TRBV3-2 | CASSQIGANSPLHF | TGTGCCAGCAGCCAAATTGGGGCGAATTCACCCCTCCACTTT
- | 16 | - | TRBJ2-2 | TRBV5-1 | CASSLGAGSRTGELFF | TGCGCCAGCAGCTTGGGAGCAGGGTCTCGAACCGGGGAGCTGTTTTTT
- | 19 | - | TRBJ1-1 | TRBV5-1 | CASSLGLGSLNLMNTEAFF | TGCGCCAGCAGCTTGGGGTTAGGGTCATTGAACCTCATGAACACTGAAGCTTTCTTT
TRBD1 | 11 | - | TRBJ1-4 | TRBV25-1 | CASSLDRVLFF | TGTGCCAGCAGCCTTGACAGGGTGTTGTTTTTT
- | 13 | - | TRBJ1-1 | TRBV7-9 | CASSFTPTTEAFF | TGTGCCAGCAGCTTCACGCCTACAACTGAAGCTTTCTTT
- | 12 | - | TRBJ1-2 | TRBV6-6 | CASGQGTHGYTF | TGTGCCAGCGGGCAGGGGACGCATGGCTACACCTTC
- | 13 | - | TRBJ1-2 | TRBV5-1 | CASSLADGEGYTF | TGCGCCAGCAGCTTGGCGGACGGCGAGGGCTACACCTTC
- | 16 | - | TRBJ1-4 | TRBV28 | CASSPLRGREEEKLFF | TGTGCCAGCAGTCCACTCCGAGGCAGGGAGGAGGAAAAACTGTTTTTT
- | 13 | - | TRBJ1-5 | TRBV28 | CASRRDPVQPQHF | TGTGCCAGCAGACGGGACCCAGTGCAGCCCCAGCATTTT
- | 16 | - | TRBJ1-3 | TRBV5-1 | CASSPRPPGDGNTIYF | TGCGCCAGCAGCCCCCGCCCGCCAGGGGATGGAAACACCATATATTTT
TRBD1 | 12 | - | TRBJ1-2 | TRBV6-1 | CASSELDRENTF | TGTGCCAGCAGTGAATTGGACAGGGAGAACACCTTC
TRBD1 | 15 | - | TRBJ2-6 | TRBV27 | CASSAGGVRANVLTF | TGTGCCAGCAGTGCAGGGGGTGTTAGGGCCAACGTCCTGACTTTC
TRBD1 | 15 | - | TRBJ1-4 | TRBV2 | CATSGPGDSREKLFF | TGTGCCACCTCGGGCCCGGGGGACAGTCGTGAAAAACTGTTTTTT
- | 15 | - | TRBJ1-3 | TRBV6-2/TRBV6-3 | CASSYGRGPGNTIYF | TGTGCCAGCAGTTACGGGCGGGGACCTGGAAACACCATATATTTT
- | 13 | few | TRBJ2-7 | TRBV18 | CASSAVEYYEQYF | TGTGCCAGCTCAGCAGTAGAATACTACGAGCAGTACTTC
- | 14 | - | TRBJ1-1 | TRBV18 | CASSPPVMNTEAFF | TGTGCCAGCTCACCGCCGGTCATGAACACTGAAGCTTTCTTT
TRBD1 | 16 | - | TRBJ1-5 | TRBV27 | CASSLWGQGGNQPQHF | TGTGCCAGCAGTTTATGGGGACAGGGGGGGAATCAGCCCCAGCATTTT
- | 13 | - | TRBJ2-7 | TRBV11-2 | CACGGRGPREQYF | TGTGCCTGCGGGGGCAGGGGGCCACGGGAGCAGTACTTC
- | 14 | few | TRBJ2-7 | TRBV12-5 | CASGLGRVHYEQYF | TGTGCTAGTGGTTTGGGGCGGGTCCACTACGAGCAGTACTTC
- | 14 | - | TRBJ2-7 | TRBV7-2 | CASSLQESSYEQYF | TGTGCCAGCAGCTTACAGGAGAGCTCCTACGAGCAGTACTTC